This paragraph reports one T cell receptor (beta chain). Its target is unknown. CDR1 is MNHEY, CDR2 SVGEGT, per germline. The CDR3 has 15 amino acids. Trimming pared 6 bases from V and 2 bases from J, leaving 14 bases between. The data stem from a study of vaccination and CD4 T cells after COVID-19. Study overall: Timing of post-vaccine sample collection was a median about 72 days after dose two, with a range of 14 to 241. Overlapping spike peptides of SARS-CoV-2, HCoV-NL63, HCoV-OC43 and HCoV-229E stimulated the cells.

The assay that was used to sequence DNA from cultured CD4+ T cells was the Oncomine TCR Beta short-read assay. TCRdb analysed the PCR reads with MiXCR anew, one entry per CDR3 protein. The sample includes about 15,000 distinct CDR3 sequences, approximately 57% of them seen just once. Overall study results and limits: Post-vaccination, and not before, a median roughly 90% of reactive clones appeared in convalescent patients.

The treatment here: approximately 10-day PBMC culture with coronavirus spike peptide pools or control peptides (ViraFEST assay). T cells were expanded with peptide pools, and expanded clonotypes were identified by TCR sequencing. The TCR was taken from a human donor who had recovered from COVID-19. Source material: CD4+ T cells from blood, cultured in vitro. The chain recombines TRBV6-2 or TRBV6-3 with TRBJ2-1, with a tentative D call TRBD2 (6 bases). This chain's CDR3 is CASRPASDAYNEQFF. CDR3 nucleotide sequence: TGTGCCAGCAGGCCGGCTAGCGACGCCTACAATGAGCAGTTCTTC.